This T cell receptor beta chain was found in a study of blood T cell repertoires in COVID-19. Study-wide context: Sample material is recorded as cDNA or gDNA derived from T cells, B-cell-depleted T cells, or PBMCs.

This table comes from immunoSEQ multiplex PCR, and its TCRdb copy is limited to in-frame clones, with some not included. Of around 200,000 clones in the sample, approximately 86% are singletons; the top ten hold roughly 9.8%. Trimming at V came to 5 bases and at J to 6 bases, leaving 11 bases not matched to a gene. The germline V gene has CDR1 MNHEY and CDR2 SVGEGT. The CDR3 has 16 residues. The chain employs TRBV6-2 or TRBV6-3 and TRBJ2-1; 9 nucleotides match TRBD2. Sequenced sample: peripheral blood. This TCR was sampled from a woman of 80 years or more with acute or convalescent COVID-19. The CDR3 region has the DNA TGTGCCAGCAGTCCCCTGCGGGGGGGCCGTTCCAATGAGCAGTTCTTC. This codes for CASSPLRGGRSNEQFF.